The rows below give T cell receptor beta chains drawn from one sample of a study of radiation and T cells in renal cell carcinoma. The table came from immunoSEQ multiplex PCR; TCRdb's copy has only in-frame clones and leaves some out. Seen here are some 100,000 clones, about four fifths observed once, and the top ten hold roughly 6.8%. The sequencing here drew on blood, taken from a patient whose treatment included radiotherapy and nephrectomy. The receptors here all came from a man aged 55 to 70 with renal cell carcinoma. Both conserved end residues are part of each CDR3. The D gene is left open where the match is weak. Clone size is not always given. Where it is, it says once, few, many or a class for expanded clones.

NA,TRBV2,18,NA,TRBJ1-1,CASSEVGRFRIGESEAFF,TGTGCCAGCAGTGAGGTAGGCAGGTTCCGTATCGGGGAATCTGAAGCTTTCTTT
NA,TRBV28,15,TRBD2,TRBJ2-1,CASLQGGNGNNEQFF,TGTGCCAGCCTCCAGGGAGGGAACGGCAACAATGAGCAGTTCTTC
medium-sized,TRBV5-1,14,NA,TRBJ2-2,CASSLNQGAGELFF,TGCGCCAGCAGCTTGAATCAGGGAGCCGGGGAGCTGTTTTTT
NA,TRBV5-1,13,TRBD1,TRBJ2-5,CASSLDRGETQYF,TGCGCCAGCAGCTTGGACAGGGGAGAGACCCAGTACTTC
NA,TRBV14,15,TRBD1,TRBJ1-2,CASSPWTGGHYGYTF,TGTGCCAGCAGCCCCTGGACAGGGGGCCACTATGGCTACACCTTC
NA,TRBV7-2,16,TRBD2,TRBJ2-5,CASTASGEVALETQYF,TGTGCCAGCACCGCCAGCGGGGAGGTGGCCTTAGAGACCCAGTACTTC
NA,TRBV29-1,12,NA,TRBJ2-3,CSVGWDTDTQYF,TGCAGCGTTGGCTGGGACACAGATACGCAGTATTTT
NA,TRBV4-2,17,NA,TRBJ2-1,CASSQVEGGIGLNEQFF,TGTGCCAGCAGCCAAGTAGAAGGGGGAATTGGGCTCAATGAGCAGTTCTTC
NA,TRBV20-1,10,NA,TRBJ1-2,CSARAGGYTF,TGCAGTGCTAGAGCGGGCGGCTACACCTTC
NA,TRBV6-5,14,TRBD1,TRBJ1-2,CASRWTGGAYGYTF,TGTGCCAGCAGATGGACAGGGGGCGCCTATGGCTACACCTTC
NA,TRBV6-5,13,NA,TRBJ2-3,CASSYGPAMTQYF,TGTGCCAGCAGTTACGGGCCAGCCATGACGCAGTATTTT
few,TRBV4-1,17,NA,TRBJ1-4,CASSQVPNSATNEKLFF,TGCGCCAGCAGCCAAGTCCCCAACAGTGCAACTAATGAAAAACTGTTTTTT
NA,TRBV11-3,13,NA,TRBJ2-1,CASSFTSYNEQFF,TGTGCCAGCAGCTTCACCTCCTACAATGAGCAGTTCTTC
few,TRBV5-1,17,TRBD2,TRBJ2-7,CASSRVPGGLVSYEQYF,TGCGCCAGCAGCAGGGTACCGGGGGGACTGGTCTCCTACGAGCAGTACTTC
NA,TRBV29-1,13,NA,TRBJ2-3,CSVEGYSTDTQYF,TGCAGCGTTGAGGGATATAGCACAGATACGCAGTATTTT
NA,TRBV7-2,14,NA,TRBJ2-3,CASSLAPGPDTQYF,TGTGCCAGCAGCTTAGCCCCAGGGCCAGATACGCAGTATTTT
few,TRBV2,15,TRBD2,TRBJ2-1,CASSDSGGSYNEQFF,TGTGCCAGCAGTGACAGCGGGGGCTCCTACAATGAGCAGTTCTTC
NA,TRBV2,14,NA,TRBJ1-5,CASSEDLPEQPQHF,TGTGCCAGCAGTGAAGACCTCCCCGAACAGCCCCAGCATTTT
NA,TRBV7-2,14,TRBD1,TRBJ2-7,CASSLLGRGREQYF,TGTGCCAGCAGCTTACTCGGCAGGGGGCGCGAGCAGTACTTC
NA,TRBV5-6,13,NA,TRBJ1-2,CASSEEGRYGYTF,TGTGCCAGCAGCGAGGAGGGGAGGTATGGCTACACCTTC
few,TRBV11-2,16,NA,TRBJ1-2,CASSLDWTLTGDGYTF,TGTGCCAGCAGCTTAGATTGGACTCTTACAGGCGATGGCTACACCTTC
few,TRBV7-7,13,NA,TRBJ2-5,CASSLGGRETQYF,TGTGCCAGCAGCTTAGGGGGGAGGGAGACCCAGTACTTC
NA,TRBV11-3,15,TRBD2,TRBJ2-1,CASSLGPAGGHEQFF,TGTGCCAGCAGCTTAGGGCCAGCGGGAGGCCATGAGCAGTTCTTC
NA,TRBV10-2,15,NA,TRBJ1-1,CASSDRGRMNTEAFF,TGCGCCAGCAGTGACCGCGGGCGGATGAACACTGAAGCTTTCTTT
once,TRBV2,14,NA,TRBJ2-7,CASSEQGPEYEQYF,TGTGCCAGCAGTGAACAGGGCCCGGAATACGAGCAGTACTTC
NA,TRBV5-4,13,NA,TRBJ2-1,CASSLAGNNEQFF,TGTGCCAGCAGCTTGGCGGGCAACAATGAGCAGTTCTTC